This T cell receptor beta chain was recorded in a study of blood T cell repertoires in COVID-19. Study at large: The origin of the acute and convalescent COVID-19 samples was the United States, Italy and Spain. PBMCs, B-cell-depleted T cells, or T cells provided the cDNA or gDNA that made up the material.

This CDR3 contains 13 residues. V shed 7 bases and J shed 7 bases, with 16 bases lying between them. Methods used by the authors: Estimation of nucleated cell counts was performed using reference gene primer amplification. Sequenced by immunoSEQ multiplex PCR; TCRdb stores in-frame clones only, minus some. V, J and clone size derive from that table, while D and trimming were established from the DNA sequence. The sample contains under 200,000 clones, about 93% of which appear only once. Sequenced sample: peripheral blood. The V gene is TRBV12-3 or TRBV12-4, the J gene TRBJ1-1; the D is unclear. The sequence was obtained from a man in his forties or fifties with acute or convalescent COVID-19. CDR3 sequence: CASKPGSWHEAFF. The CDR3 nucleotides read TGTGCCAGCAAACCAGGAAGTTGGCATGAAGCTTTCTTT.